The 21 T cell receptor beta chains below all came from one sample that was sequenced in a study of T cell responses to AZD1222 COVID-19 vaccine. Using immunoSEQ multiplex PCR, the repertoire was profiled, and TCRdb retains in-frame clones only, with some absent. This sample has around 140,000 clones, with about 93% found just once. The specimen comprised peripheral blood, sampled on day 0 of AZD1222 vaccination. These receptors were collected from an adult in good health.

V is TRBV7-3 and J is TRBJ2-7; the D gene is possibly TRBD2 (5 bases). This CDR3 region has 14 residues. V lost 2 bases, J lost 3 bases, and 11 bases lay in between. CDR1 is SGHTA, CDR2 FQGTGA, per germline. The DNA for the CDR3 is TGTGCCAGCAGCTTAGCCGCCGGGAACTACGAGCAGTACTTC. Residues: CASSLAAGNYEQYF.

V and J are TRBV28 and TRBJ2-3, with TRBD2 matching over 7 bases. CDR3 length: 13 amino acids. Germline CDR1 is MDHEN and CDR2 is SYDVKM. Trimming removed 8 bases from V and 4 bases from J; junction bases left unmatched: 6. CDR3 coding DNA: TGTGCCAGCTTGGCGGGAGATGCAGATACGCAGTATTTT. This gives the protein CASLAGDADTQYF.

V and J are TRBV7-6 and TRBJ1-4; 11 bases align to TRBD1. Germline V gene lookup returns CDR1 SGHVS and CDR2 FNYEAQ. V trimming: 2 bases; J trimming: 5 bases; junction bases outside the gene matches: 7. The CDR3 totals 17 residues. CDR3: CASSLRTGGAGNEKLFF. For the CDR3, the DNA is TGTGCCAGCAGCTTAAGGACAGGGGGCGCCGGGAATGAAAAACTGTTTTTT.

The V gene is TRBV10-3, the J gene TRBJ2-1, with D possibly matching TRBD1 (6 bases). The CDR3 contains 11 residues. With 11 bases removed from V and 8 bases from J, the gap between germline ends came to 13 bases. CDR1 is ENHRY and CDR2 is SYGVKD in the germline V gene. CDR3 coding DNA: TGTGCCGCTAGGGGGAGCCATGAGCAGTTCTTC. It is translated as CAARGSHEQFF.

The V call is TRBV9, the J call TRBJ1-2, with a weak D call TRBD1 (5 bases). The CDR3 covers 12 residues. CDR1 and CDR2 from the germline V gene are SGDLS and YYNGEE. V was shortened by 4 bases and J by 5 bases, with 9 bases between the two germline ends. CDR3 sequence reads: CASSRDQYGYTF. CDR3 nucleotides: TGTGCCAGCAGCCGGGACCAATATGGCTACACCTTC.

The chain carries TRBV13 and TRBJ2-1, with TRBD2 matching over 11 bases. Trimming took 2 bases from V and 0 from J; bases not matched to a gene: 12. This CDR3 region has 20 residues. Germline V CDR1 and CDR2: PRHDT, FYEKMQ (reference sequence). CDR3 sequence (DNA): TGTGCCAGCAGCTTATACAGGAGGACTAGCGGGCGAACCTCCTACAATGAGCAGTTCTTC. Protein sequence: CASSLYRRTSGRTSYNEQFF.

This clone was seen once. The V call is TRBV6-6, the J call TRBJ2-5; D might be TRBD2 (6 bases). V lost 5 bases and J 0 bases, leaving 22 bases between the germline ends. This CDR3 is 18 amino acids long. The germline V gene encodes CDR1 MNHNY and CDR2 SVGAGI (reference sequence). The CDR3 region is CASSPRLGSPPYQETQYF. DNA for the CDR3: TGTGCCAGCAGTCCTCGACTAGGGTCCCCACCATACCAAGAGACCCAGTACTTC.

The chain joins TRBV2 to TRBJ2-7; D is unclear. The CDR3 is 11 amino acids. Trimming pared 2 bases from V and 3 bases from J, leaving 2 bases between. Germline CDR1 SNHLY, CDR2 FYNNEI. The CDR3 DNA is TGTGCCAGCAGTGAACTCTACGAGCAGTACTTC. Translation gives CASSELYEQYF.

The rearrangement uses TRBV19 and TRBJ1-5, with unresolved D. Germline CDR1 and CDR2: LNHDA and SQIVND (reference sequence). Deletions cut 6 bases from V and 9 bases from J, with 12 bases between. The CDR3 length is 12 residues. The CDR3 reads CASRTAEGPQHF. The CDR3 DNA reads as TGTGCCAGTAGGACCGCAGAGGGGCCCCAGCATTTT. Full variable domain (missing parts from reference TRBV19 and TRBJ1-5): DGGITQSPKYLFRKEGQNVTLSCEQNLNHDAMYWYRQDPGQGLRLIYYSQIVNDFQKGDIAEGYSVSREKKESFPLTVTSAQKNPTAFYLCASRTAEGPQHFGDGTRLSIL.

The chain is built from TRBV5-4 and TRBJ1-1; no reliable D call. The V end lost 4 bases, the J end lost 1 base, and 11 bases lay between the germline ends. The germline V gene has CDR1 SGHNT and CDR2 YYREEE (reference sequence). This CDR3 has 14 residues. The CDR3 nucleotides are TGTGCCAGCAGCCAACGGACGGGGAACACTGAAGCTTTCTTT. It translates to CASSQRTGNTEAFF.

A few counts support this clone. The chain uses TRBV5-1 and TRBJ2-7; D call uncertain. CDR1 is SGHRS, CDR2 YFSETQ, per germline. Deletions cut 0 bases from V and 2 bases from J, with 12 bases between. The CDR3 loop spans 15 amino acids. The CDR3 is CASSLDYRIAYEQYF. DNA for the CDR3: TGCGCCAGCAGCTTGGATTATAGGATTGCCTACGAGCAGTACTTC.

The chain links TRBV6-1 to TRBJ2-7; 13 bases agree with TRBD2. After removal of 3 bases from V and 4 bases from J, the junction contained 0 bases not matched to a gene. CDR3 size: 14 residues. Per the germline V gene, CDR1 is MNHNS and CDR2 is SASEGT. CDR3: CASSEGLAGYEQYF. In DNA, the CDR3 is TGTGCCAGCAGTGAGGGACTAGCGGGATACGAGCAGTACTTC.

J is TRBJ1-1 and V is TRBV28; D is possibly TRBD1 (5 bases). Trimming pared 5 bases from V and 5 bases from J, leaving 30 bases between. The CDR3 length is 19 residues. Germline-derived CDR1 and CDR2 are MDHEN and SYDVKM. The CDR3 coding sequence is TGTGCCAGCAGTCTCCCCGGGGCAGGGCGTCCATTGTTGGGTACTGAAGCTTTCTTT. This gives the protein CASSLPGAGRPLLGTEAFF. The variable domain in full, completed from reference TRBV28 and TRBJ1-1, reads DVKVTQSSRYLVKRTGEKVFLECVQDMDHENMFWYRQDPGLGLRLIYFSYDVKMKEKGDIPEGYSVSREKKERFSLILESASTNQTSMYLCASSLPGAGRPLLGTEAFFGQGTRLTVV.

The chain joins TRBV6-5 to TRBJ1-5; D not certain. The CDR3 is made up of 13 amino acids. V lost 7 bases and J lost 2, with 9 bases in between. Per the germline V gene, CDR1 is MNHEY and CDR2 is SVGAGI. The CDR3 protein is CASTGSGNQPQHF. As DNA, the CDR3 is TGTGCCAGCACAGGATCGGGCAATCAGCCCCAGCATTTT.

This chain connects TRBV5-1 to TRBJ2-3; tentatively, D is TRBD2 (5 bases). The CDR3 loop spans 14 amino acids. Germline-derived CDR1 and CDR2 are SGHRS and YFSETQ. Trimming took off 4 bases at V and 0 bases at J, with 9 bases between the two ends. CDR3 region: CASSESGSTDTQYF. CDR3 sequence (DNA): TGCGCCAGCAGCGAGAGCGGAAGCACAGATACGCAGTATTTT. Full variable domain (rest looked up from reference TRBV5-1 and TRBJ2-3): KAGVTQTPRYLIKTRGQQVTLSCSPISGHRSVSWYQQTPGQGLQFLFEYFSETQRNKGNFPGRFSGRQFSNSRSEMNVSTLELGDSALYLCASSESGSTDTQYFGPGTRLTVL.

Here the CDR3 DNA reads TGTGCCAGCAGCCCGGGACTAGCGGGAGTTTTTGACGGGGAGCTGTTTTTT. Encoded protein: CASSPGLAGVFDGELFF. The J gene is TRBJ2-2, the V gene TRBV28, with 14 bases identical to TRBD2. The CDR3 runs 17 residues. Trimming removed 6 bases from V and 7 bases from J; junction bases left unmatched: 10. The germline CDR1 and CDR2 sequences are MDHEN and SYDVKM.

In nucleotides, the CDR3 is TGTGCCAGTAGTATTAACGGCGGGAGTAATGAGCAGTACTTC. This codes for CASSINGGSNEQYF. The chain carries TRBV19 and TRBJ2-7; 7 bases line up with TRBD2. The CDR3 is 14 amino acids. V was clipped by 3 bases and J by 7 bases; unmatched bases: 9. The V gene's germline CDR1 is LNHDA and CDR2 SQIVND (reference sequence).

This clone has just a few counts. V usage is TRBV27 and J usage is TRBJ2-3; D gene unclear. Germline CDR1 and CDR2: MNHEY and SMNVEV (reference sequence). The CDR3 totals 15 residues. Trimming pared 4 bases from V and 6 bases from J, leaving 17 bases between. The CDR3 loop is CASSSTAAGRDTQYF. Written as DNA, the CDR3 is TGTGCCAGCAGTTCAACTGCGGCCGGACGGGATACGCAGTATTTT.

V gene TRBV27 combines with J gene TRBJ2-7; D is ambiguous. There are 14 residues in the CDR3. The V gene's germline CDR1 is MNHEY and CDR2 SMNVEV (reference sequence). V was clipped by 0 bases and J by 7 bases, with 13 bases between them. The CDR3 reads CASSLSAEVGEQYF. The CDR3 bases are TGTGCCAGCAGTTTATCGGCTGAGGTGGGGGAGCAGTACTTC.

V gene TRBV29-1 combines with J gene TRBJ2-1; D ambiguous. V was shortened by 0 bases and J by 6 bases, with 9 bases between the two germline ends. Per the germline V gene, CDR1 is SQVTM and CDR2 is ANQGSEA. The CDR3 is 13 amino acids. The CDR3 coding sequence is TGCAGCGTTGAAGATTGGAGTTCCAATGAGCAGTTCTTC. This codes for CSVEDWSSNEQFF.

The chain couples TRBV29-1 to TRBJ1-2, with 9 bases matching TRBD1. Trimming at V came to 6 bases and at J to 8 bases, leaving 7 bases not matched to a gene. This CDR3 is 12 amino acids long. CDR1 and CDR2 (germline): SQVTM, ANQGSEA. The CDR3, as DNA: TGCAGCGTCGGGACAGGGCGAAAGGGCTACACCTTC. Amino acids: CSVGTGRKGYTF.